This passage covers 26 T cell receptor beta chains from one sample sequenced in a study of T cell repertoires in cytomegalovirus infection. TCRdb re-called the reads through MiXCR, storing one row per CDR3 protein. The data show about 200,000 distinct CDR3 sequences, with roughly 9% seen just once and about 4.2% held by the top ten. The sequencing sample was made of PBMCs. The receptors shown here come from a human donor in good health (CMV status not recorded). Some clones in this sample may be carry-over from other donors' samples.

This clonotype was observed at least ten times. This chain uses TRBV7-8 with TRBJ2-2; a possible D gene is TRBD1 (6 bases). Germline loops: CDR1 SGHVS, CDR2 FQNEAQ. V lost 4 bases and J lost 1, with 10 bases in between. CDR3 length: 15 amino acids. The CDR3 sequence: CASSSGHLNTGELFF. The CDR3 DNA reads as TGTGCCAGCAGCTCGGGACATTTGAACACCGGGGAGCTGTTTTTT.

The chain carries TRBV18 and TRBJ2-5; D gene unclear. Trimming removed 0 bases at V and 5 bases at J, with 7 bases between. The CDR3 has 13 amino acids. Germline values: CDR1 KGHSH, CDR2 LQKENI. The CDR3 coding sequence is TGTGCCAGCTCACCACCGACTCGGGAGACCCAGTACTTC. Translation: CASSPPTRETQYF.

The table lists this clonotype with many counts. The V and J genes are TRBV4-3 and TRBJ2-2, with 7 bases identical to TRBD2. Germline CDR1 reads LGHNA; CDR2 reads YSLEER. The CDR3 totals 18 residues. V dropped 0 bases and J dropped 6; count of bases not matched to a gene: 13. CDR3 nucleotide sequence: TGCGCCAGCAGCCAAGATGGTGGTACTCGCGGGGGAGCCGGGGAGCTGTTTTTT. Residues: CASSQDGGTRGGAGELFF.

This clonotype was counted ten times or more. The rearrangement links TRBV7-2 to TRBJ2-3; TRBD2 matches at 12 bases. Germline CDR1 and CDR2: SGHTA and FQGNSA. With V trimmed by 6 bases and J by 5 bases, 6 bases remained unmatched. The CDR3 runs to 15 residues. The chain's CDR3 is CASRDGLAGIDTQYF. In DNA, the CDR3 is TGTGCCAGCAGGGATGGACTAGCGGGAATAGATACGCAGTATTTT.

The sample holds many counts of this clonotype. The genes are TRBV12-3 or TRBV12-4 and TRBJ2-2; D is uncertain. The CDR3 consists of 14 residues. Trimming pared 7 bases from V and 6 bases from J, leaving 15 bases between. CDR3 DNA sequence: TGTGCCAGCACGGGCTTATCGACCTCCGGGGAGCTGTTTTTT. It yields the protein CASTGLSTSGELFF.

The chain recombines TRBV28 with TRBJ1-2; D is ambiguous. The CDR3 is made up of 13 amino acids. Trimming stripped 7 bases from V and 2 bases from J, with 11 bases between. The germline V gene has CDR1 MDHEN and CDR2 SYDVKM. CDR3 in DNA: TGTGCCAGCACTTCGGATGGGAACTATGGCTACACCTTC. It encodes CASTSDGNYGYTF.

There are many counts of this clonotype. The chain joins TRBV28 to TRBJ1-5, with D possibly matching TRBD1 (6 bases). The CDR3 extends over 14 amino acids. The germline V gene has CDR1 MDHEN and CDR2 SYDVKM. V lost 10 bases to trimming and J lost 3 bases, with 16 bases between them. The CDR3 loop reads CANSPGQNNQPQHF. The CDR3, as DNA: TGTGCCAACTCGCCCGGACAGAACAATCAGCCCCAGCATTTT.

This clonotype was detected only a few times. The V gene is TRBV6-2 or TRBV6-3, the J gene TRBJ2-7; either TRBD1 or TRBD2 may fit D (5 bases each). Trimming took off 5 bases at V and 8 bases at J, with 10 bases between the two ends. The CDR3 is 11 amino acids. The germline gives CDR1 MNHEY, CDR2 SVGEGT. In nucleotides, the CDR3 is TGTGCCAGCAGTATGAGGGGCCAGCAGTACTTC. Translated, it gives CASSMRGQQYF.

V is TRBV24-1 and J is TRBJ2-1; 10 nucleotides line up with TRBD1. The V gene end was trimmed by 4 bases and the J gene end by 4 bases; junction bases not matched to a gene: 6. Germline CDR1 and CDR2: KGHDR and SFDVKD. This CDR3 spans 16 amino acids. CDR3 in DNA: TGTGCCACCAGTGACCGGGGACAGGGGTTTTACAATGAGCAGTTCTTC. Amino acid sequence: CATSDRGQGFYNEQFF.

The chain recombines TRBV11-1 with TRBJ2-1, with D possibly matching TRBD1 (6 bases). Germline CDR1 reads SGHAT; CDR2 reads FQDESV (reference sequence). The CDR3 spans 16 residues. Trimming left V 6 bases short and J 0 bases short, with 15 bases between. The CDR3 region has the DNA TGTGCCAGCAGGCCTAAGAAAGGGGGCTCCTACAATGAGCAGTTCTTC. Translating it yields CASRPKKGGSYNEQFF.

The chain links TRBV28 to TRBJ2-3; 7 bases map to TRBD2. Germline V CDR1 and CDR2: MDHEN, SYDVKM. This CDR3 contains 13 residues. J gave up 2 bases and V 10 bases, and 6 bases lay outside the gene matches. CDR3 sequence (DNA): TGTGCCACCGCCCTAGCGGCCACAGATACGCAGTATTTT. Its translation is CATALAATDTQYF.

This clonotype came up many times. The chain is built from TRBV7-2 and TRBJ1-2, with 9 bases aligning to TRBD1. CDR3 length equals 14 residues. The V gene's germline CDR1 is SGHTA and CDR2 FQGNSA. With 5 bases clipped from V and 2 bases from J, the junction kept 3 bases outside the gene matches. CDR3 protein: CASSHDRGNYGYTF. Here the CDR3 DNA reads TGTGCCAGCAGCCATGACAGGGGGAACTATGGCTACACCTTC.

The CDR3: CSARKRRDSSYNEQFF. The CDR3 DNA follows: TGCAGTGCTAGAAAGCGTCGGGATAGCTCCTACAATGAGCAGTTCTTC. This chain joins TRBV20-1 and TRBJ2-1; tentative D call: TRBD2 (5 bases). The CDR3 runs 16 residues. Between the trimmed V and J ends, which lost 2 bases and 0 bases, there was a span of 14 bases. Germline lookup yields CDR1 DFQATT and CDR2 SNEGSKA (reference sequence).

This clonotype appeared many times. This chain uses TRBV7-9 with TRBJ1-6, with D perhaps TRBD1 (6 bases). The V gene lost 5 bases and the J gene lost 5 bases, with 13 bases spanning the gap. CDR3 length equals 15 residues. Germline lookup yields CDR1 SEHNR and CDR2 FQNEAQ (reference sequence). The chain's CDR3 is CASSPGQPDNSPLHF. CDR3 nucleotides: TGTGCCAGCAGCCCAGGACAGCCGGATAATTCACCCCTCCACTTT.

This clonotype occurred a few times. At one end, the junction sequence differs from germline, possibly due to a read error. The rearrangement joins TRBV29-1 to TRBJ2-3, with 12 bases matching TRBD2. CDR1 and CDR2 (germline): SQVTM, ANQGSEA. This CDR3 is built from 17 residues. The CDR3 sequence: CSVRPLAGGLRTDTKYF. The CDR3 coding sequence is TGCAGCGTTCGACCCCTAGCGGGGGGGCTTCGCACAGATACGAAGTATTTT.

This clonotype was seen many times. The V and J genes are TRBV7-2 and TRBJ2-2; 7 bases line up with TRBD1. Germline CDR1 is SGHTA and CDR2 is FQGNSA. This CDR3 region has 17 residues. The ends lost 1 base at V and 5 bases at J; junction bases unmatched: 10. CDR3 sequence reads: CASSLDGQAGHTGELFF. CDR3 coding DNA: TGTGCCAGCAGCTTAGACGGACAGGCCGGACATACCGGGGAGCTGTTTTTT.

This clonotype was found many times. The V gene is TRBV28, the J gene TRBJ2-3; 7 bases match TRBD2. The germline V gene encodes CDR1 MDHEN and CDR2 SYDVKM. CDR3 length equals 13 residues. V lost 3 bases to trimming and J lost 7 bases; unmatched junction nucleotides: 4. The CDR3: CASSLGGLNTQYF. CDR3 nucleotide sequence: TGTGCCAGCAGTTTGGGAGGGTTGAATACGCAGTATTTT.

This clonotype was recorded a few times. The chain joins TRBV5-1 to TRBJ1-1, with 8 bases aligning to TRBD1. This CDR3 has 14 amino acids. Germline CDR1 and CDR2: SGHRS and YFSETQ. With V trimmed by 4 bases and J by 1 base, 3 bases remained unmatched. This CDR3 is CASSAGTGNTEAFF. The CDR3 DNA is TGCGCCAGCAGCGCCGGGACAGGGAACACTGAAGCTTTCTTT.

This clonotype has more than one count but fewer than ten. The chain uses TRBV25-1 and TRBJ1-2; D is ambiguous. The CDR3 has 12 amino acids. Germline CDR1 is MGHDK and CDR2 is SYGVNS. V lost 6 bases and J lost 4, with 9 bases in between. In nucleotides, the CDR3 is TGTGCCAGCAGAGACACCGTCTATGGCTACACCTTC. This codes for CASRDTVYGYTF.

V gene TRBV23-1 combines with J gene TRBJ2-2, with TRBD2 matching 8 bases. TRBV23-1 is treated as an ORF (open reading frame) with a function not yet certain. The CDR3 runs to 15 residues. V dropped 6 bases and J dropped 0; count of bases not matched to a gene: 3. CDR3 sequence reads: CASRPGLANTGELFF. Here the CDR3 DNA reads TGCGCCAGCAGACCGGGACTAGCGAACACCGGGGAGCTGTTTTTT.

This clonotype was recorded at least ten times. This chain connects TRBV28 to TRBJ2-7; D tentatively reads TRBD1 or TRBD2 (5 bases each). Trimming took 6 bases from V and 0 from J, leaving 18 bases between them. Per germline, CDR1 MDHEN and CDR2 SYDVKM. This CDR3 spans 16 amino acids. CDR3 nucleotides: TGTGCCAGCAGCGCTCGGGGACGGTTAATCTCCTACGAGCAGTACTTC. This codes for CASSARGRLISYEQYF.

This clonotype was recorded a few times. J is TRBJ1-4 and V is TRBV2, with D possibly TRBD1 on 6 matching bases. This CDR3 has 13 residues. V shed 7 bases and J shed 6 bases, with 12 bases lying between them. From germline, CDR1 is SNHLY and CDR2 FYNNEI. CDR3 sequence reads: CASKDSQYEKLFF. The CDR3 bases are TGTGCCAGCAAGGACAGTCAATATGAAAAACTGTTTTTT.

This clonotype was counted many times. This chain joins TRBV12-3 or TRBV12-4 and TRBJ1-1; D ambiguous. V gave up 1 base and J gave up 1 base, with 4 bases separating them. The CDR3 covers 13 residues. The CDR3 here is CASSLGTNTEAFF. DNA for the CDR3: TGTGCCAGCAGTTTAGGTACGAACACTGAAGCTTTCTTT.

The CDR3 region is CASSSSAESSYEQYF. The CDR3 DNA reads TGCGCCAGCAGCTCCTCGGCGGAGAGCTCCTACGAGCAGTACTTC. J is TRBJ2-7 and V is TRBV5-1; D gene ambiguous. The CDR3 is 15 amino acids. Germline CDR1 is SGHRS and CDR2 is YFSETQ. The V end was cut by 3 bases, the J end by 0 bases, with 13 bases between.

This clonotype was seen repeatedly, ten times or more. CDR3: CASSGTGGYEQYF. The DNA of the CDR3 is TGTGCCAGCAGCGGGACAGGGGGCTACGAGCAGTACTTC. This chain joins TRBV7-2 and TRBJ2-7; 11 bases agree with TRBD1. The trim removed 5 bases at V and 3 bases at J, leaving 0 bases unmatched. Germline V CDR1 and CDR2: SGHTA, FQGNSA. The CDR3 totals 13 residues.

In its sample, this clonotype was seen many times. The genes are TRBV6-2 or TRBV6-3 and TRBJ2-5, with 8 bases fitting TRBD2. The trim removed 7 bases at V and 10 bases at J, leaving 8 bases unmatched. The CDR3 runs to 12 residues. The germline V gene has CDR1 MNHEY and CDR2 SVGEGT. CDR3 sequence reads: CASTISGTSQYF. CDR3 in DNA: TGTGCCAGCACAATATCCGGGACTAGCCAGTACTTC.